This TCR beta chain was observed in a study of Ad26.COV2.S vaccination and SARS-CoV-2 variants. Study context: COV1001, an Ad26.COV2.S trial, supplied this vaccine-arm donor.

Sample treatment: roughly 20 received Ad26.COV2.S at low or high dose, single or two shots; 5 received placebo; per-sample allocation not given. Sampling occurred on day 63 after the first vaccine or placebo injection. Here immunoSEQ multiplex PCR was the method, and the copy in TCRdb shows in-frame clones only, minus some. The table has around 300,000 clones, approximately 86% seen once; the top ten hold roughly 10%. Findings and limits, study-wide: The analyses of TCR breadth and depth may have understated the size of total T cell responses. Reportedly, spike-specific CD8+ and CD4+ T cell responses achieved substantial breadth once vaccination had taken place. With respect to non-spike TCR breadth, vaccine and placebo recipients were similar.

The CDR3 runs 16 residues. The V gene lost 3 bases and the J gene lost 0 bases, with 12 bases spanning the gap. Germline CDR1 MNHEY, CDR2 SMNVEV (reference sequence). With respect to this clone: Its antigen is still unknown.

This sequence was found in a person aged 18-65 years who received the Ad26.COV2.S COVID-19 vaccine or a placebo. The V gene is TRBV27, the J gene TRBJ1-5; maybe TRBD1 (5 bases). Sequencing used peripheral blood, obtained in a trial of Ad26.COV2.S vaccine versus placebo. The CDR3 sequence: CASSLQGPHSNQPQHF. The CDR3 DNA reads TGTGCCAGCAGTTTGCAGGGCCCACATAGCAATCAGCCCCAGCATTTT.